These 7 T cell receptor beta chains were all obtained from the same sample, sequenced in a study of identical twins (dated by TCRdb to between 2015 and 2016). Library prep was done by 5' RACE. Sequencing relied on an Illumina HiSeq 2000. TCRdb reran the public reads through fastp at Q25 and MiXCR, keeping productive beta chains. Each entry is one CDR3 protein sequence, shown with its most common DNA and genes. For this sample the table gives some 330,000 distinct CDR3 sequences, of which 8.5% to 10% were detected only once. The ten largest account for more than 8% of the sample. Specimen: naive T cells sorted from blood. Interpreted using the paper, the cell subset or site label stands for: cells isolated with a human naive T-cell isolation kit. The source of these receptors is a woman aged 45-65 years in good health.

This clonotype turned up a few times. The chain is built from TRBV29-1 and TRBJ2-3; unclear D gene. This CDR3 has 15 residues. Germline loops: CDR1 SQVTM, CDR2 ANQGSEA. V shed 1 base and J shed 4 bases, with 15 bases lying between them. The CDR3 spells CSVEGVQNHPDTQYF. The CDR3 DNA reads TGCAGCGTTGAAGGGGTTCAAAACCACCCAGATACGCAGTATTTT.

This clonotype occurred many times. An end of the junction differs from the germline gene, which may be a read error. In DNA, the CDR3 is TGTGCCAGCAGTGAAATTCAAATTACAGAGGCCCGACCTTTT. It yields the protein CASSEIQITEARPF. V gene TRBV2 combines with J gene TRBJ1-4; D remains ambiguous. This CDR3 is 14 amino acids long. Per the germline V gene, CDR1 is SNHLY and CDR2 is FYNNEI.

In DNA, the CDR3 is TGTGCCAGCAGCTTCGGACCTGCTTCCGGGCAGCCCCAGCATTTT. Protein: CASSFGPASGQPQHF. The V and J genes are TRBV11-2 and TRBJ1-5; D remains unclear. V lost 3 bases and J lost 7, with 16 bases in between. CDR1 is SGHAT, CDR2 FQNNGV, per germline. The CDR3 spans 15 residues.

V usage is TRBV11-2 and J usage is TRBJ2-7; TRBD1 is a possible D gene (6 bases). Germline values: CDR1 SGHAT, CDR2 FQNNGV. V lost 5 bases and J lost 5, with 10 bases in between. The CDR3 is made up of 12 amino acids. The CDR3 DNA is TGTGCCAGCAGCAAGGACAGCCACGAGCAGTACTTC. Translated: CASSKDSHEQYF.

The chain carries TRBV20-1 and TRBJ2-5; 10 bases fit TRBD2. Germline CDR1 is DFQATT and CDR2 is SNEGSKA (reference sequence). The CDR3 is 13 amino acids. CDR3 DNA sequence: TGCACCGCGGCGACTAGCGGGTTTCAGACCCAGTACTTC. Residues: CTAATSGFQTQYF.

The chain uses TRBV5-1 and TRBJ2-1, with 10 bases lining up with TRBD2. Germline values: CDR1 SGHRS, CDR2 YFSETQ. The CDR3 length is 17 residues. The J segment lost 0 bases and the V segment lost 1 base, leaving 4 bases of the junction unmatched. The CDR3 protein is CASSLWASGGSYNEQFF. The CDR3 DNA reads TGCGCCAGCAGCTTGTGGGCTAGCGGGGGCTCCTACAATGAGCAGTTCTTC.

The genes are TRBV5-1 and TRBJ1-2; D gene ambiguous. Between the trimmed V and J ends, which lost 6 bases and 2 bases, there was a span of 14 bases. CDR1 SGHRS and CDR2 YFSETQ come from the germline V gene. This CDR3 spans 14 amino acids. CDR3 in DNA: TGCGCCAGCACCTCCCCTACAAACAACTATGGCTACACCTTC. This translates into CASTSPTNNYGYTF. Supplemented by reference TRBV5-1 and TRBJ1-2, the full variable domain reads KAGVTQTPRYLIKTRGQQVTLSCSPISGHRSVSWYQQTPGQGLQFLFEYFSETQRNKGNFPGRFSGRQFSNSRSEMNVSTLELGDSALYLCASTSPTNNYGYTFGSGTRLTVV.